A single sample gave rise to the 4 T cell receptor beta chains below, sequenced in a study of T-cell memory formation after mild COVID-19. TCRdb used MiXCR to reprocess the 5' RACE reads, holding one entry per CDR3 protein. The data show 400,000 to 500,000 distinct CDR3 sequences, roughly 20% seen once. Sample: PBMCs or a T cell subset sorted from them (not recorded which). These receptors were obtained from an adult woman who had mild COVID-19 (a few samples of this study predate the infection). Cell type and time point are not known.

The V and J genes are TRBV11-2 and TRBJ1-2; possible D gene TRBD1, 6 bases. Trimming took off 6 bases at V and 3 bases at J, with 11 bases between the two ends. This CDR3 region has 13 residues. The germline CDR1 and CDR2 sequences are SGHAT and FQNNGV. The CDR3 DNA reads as TGTGCCAGCAGGCTAACAGGGTACTATGGCTACACCTTC. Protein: CASRLTGYYGYTF.

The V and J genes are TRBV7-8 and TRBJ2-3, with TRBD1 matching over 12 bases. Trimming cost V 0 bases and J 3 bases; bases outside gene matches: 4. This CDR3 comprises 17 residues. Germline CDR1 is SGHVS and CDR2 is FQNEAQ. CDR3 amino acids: CASSLAGQGARTDTQYF. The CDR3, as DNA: TGTGCCAGCAGCTTAGCGGGACAGGGGGCGCGGACAGATACGCAGTATTTT.

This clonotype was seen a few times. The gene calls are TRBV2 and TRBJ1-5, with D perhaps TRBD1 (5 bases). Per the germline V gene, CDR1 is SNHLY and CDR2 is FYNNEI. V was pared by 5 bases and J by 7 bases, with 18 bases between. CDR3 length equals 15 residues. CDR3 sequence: CASSTHYGGGQPQHF. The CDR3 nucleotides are TGTGCCAGCAGTACCCACTACGGGGGTGGACAGCCCCAGCATTTT.

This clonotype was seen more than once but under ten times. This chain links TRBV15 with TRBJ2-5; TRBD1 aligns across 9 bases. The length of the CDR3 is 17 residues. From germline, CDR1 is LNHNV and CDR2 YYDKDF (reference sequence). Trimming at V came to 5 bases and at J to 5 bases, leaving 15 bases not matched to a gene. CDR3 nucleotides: TGTGCCACCAGCCCGAGGAGGCGGACAGGGGAGTCGGAGACCCAGTACTTC. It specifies CATSPRRRTGESETQYF. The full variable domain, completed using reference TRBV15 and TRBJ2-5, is DAMVIQNPRYQVTQFGKPVTLSCSQTLNHNVMYWYQQKSSQAPKLLFHYYDKDFNNEADTPDNFQSRRPNTSFCFLDIRSPGLGDTAMYLCATSPRRRTGESETQYFGPGTRLLVL.